This T cell receptor beta chain stems from a study of shared clonotypes between healthy human individuals. Germline assignment: CDR1 LGHNT and CDR2 FRNRAP. V lost 7 bases, J lost 8 bases, and 10 bases stayed unmatched. CDR3 length equals 15 residues. Clones were read by immunoSEQ multiplex PCR, and TCRdb kept only the in-frame ones, dropping some. The sample includes approximately 1.5 million clones, approximately 98% of them seen just once. V gene TRBV12-5 combines with J gene TRBJ2-1; 11 bases line up with TRBD2. Sequencing used naive CD4+ T cells sorted from blood. Subset in this sample: CD45RA+ positively selected. The TCR originated in a man between 25 and 39 years old in good health. CDR3 protein: CASVLAGGPMDEQFF. In DNA, the CDR3 is TGTGCTAGTGTCTTAGCGGGAGGGCCGATGGATGAGCAGTTCTTC. Filled out from reference TRBV12-5 and TRBJ2-1, the complete variable domain reads DARVTQTPRHKVTEMGQEVTMRCQPILGHNTVFWYRQTMMQGLELLAYFRNRAPLDDSGMPKDRFSAEMPDATLATLKIQPSEPRDSAVYFCASVLAGGPMDEQFFGPGTRLTVL.